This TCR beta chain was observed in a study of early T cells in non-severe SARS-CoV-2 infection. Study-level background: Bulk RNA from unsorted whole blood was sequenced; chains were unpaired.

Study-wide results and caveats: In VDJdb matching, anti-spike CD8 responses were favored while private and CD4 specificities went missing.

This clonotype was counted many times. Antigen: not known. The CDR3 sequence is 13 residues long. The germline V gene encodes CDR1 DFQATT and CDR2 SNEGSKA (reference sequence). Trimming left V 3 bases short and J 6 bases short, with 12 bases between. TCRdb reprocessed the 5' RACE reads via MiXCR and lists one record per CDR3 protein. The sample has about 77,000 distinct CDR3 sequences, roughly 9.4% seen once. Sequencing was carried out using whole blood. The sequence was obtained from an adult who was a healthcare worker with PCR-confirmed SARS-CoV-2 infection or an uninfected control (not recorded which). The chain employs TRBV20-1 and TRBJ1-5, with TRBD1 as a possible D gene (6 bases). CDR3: CSASPTGTQPQHF. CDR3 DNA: TGCAGTGCTAGTCCCACAGGGACTCAGCCCCAGCATTTT.